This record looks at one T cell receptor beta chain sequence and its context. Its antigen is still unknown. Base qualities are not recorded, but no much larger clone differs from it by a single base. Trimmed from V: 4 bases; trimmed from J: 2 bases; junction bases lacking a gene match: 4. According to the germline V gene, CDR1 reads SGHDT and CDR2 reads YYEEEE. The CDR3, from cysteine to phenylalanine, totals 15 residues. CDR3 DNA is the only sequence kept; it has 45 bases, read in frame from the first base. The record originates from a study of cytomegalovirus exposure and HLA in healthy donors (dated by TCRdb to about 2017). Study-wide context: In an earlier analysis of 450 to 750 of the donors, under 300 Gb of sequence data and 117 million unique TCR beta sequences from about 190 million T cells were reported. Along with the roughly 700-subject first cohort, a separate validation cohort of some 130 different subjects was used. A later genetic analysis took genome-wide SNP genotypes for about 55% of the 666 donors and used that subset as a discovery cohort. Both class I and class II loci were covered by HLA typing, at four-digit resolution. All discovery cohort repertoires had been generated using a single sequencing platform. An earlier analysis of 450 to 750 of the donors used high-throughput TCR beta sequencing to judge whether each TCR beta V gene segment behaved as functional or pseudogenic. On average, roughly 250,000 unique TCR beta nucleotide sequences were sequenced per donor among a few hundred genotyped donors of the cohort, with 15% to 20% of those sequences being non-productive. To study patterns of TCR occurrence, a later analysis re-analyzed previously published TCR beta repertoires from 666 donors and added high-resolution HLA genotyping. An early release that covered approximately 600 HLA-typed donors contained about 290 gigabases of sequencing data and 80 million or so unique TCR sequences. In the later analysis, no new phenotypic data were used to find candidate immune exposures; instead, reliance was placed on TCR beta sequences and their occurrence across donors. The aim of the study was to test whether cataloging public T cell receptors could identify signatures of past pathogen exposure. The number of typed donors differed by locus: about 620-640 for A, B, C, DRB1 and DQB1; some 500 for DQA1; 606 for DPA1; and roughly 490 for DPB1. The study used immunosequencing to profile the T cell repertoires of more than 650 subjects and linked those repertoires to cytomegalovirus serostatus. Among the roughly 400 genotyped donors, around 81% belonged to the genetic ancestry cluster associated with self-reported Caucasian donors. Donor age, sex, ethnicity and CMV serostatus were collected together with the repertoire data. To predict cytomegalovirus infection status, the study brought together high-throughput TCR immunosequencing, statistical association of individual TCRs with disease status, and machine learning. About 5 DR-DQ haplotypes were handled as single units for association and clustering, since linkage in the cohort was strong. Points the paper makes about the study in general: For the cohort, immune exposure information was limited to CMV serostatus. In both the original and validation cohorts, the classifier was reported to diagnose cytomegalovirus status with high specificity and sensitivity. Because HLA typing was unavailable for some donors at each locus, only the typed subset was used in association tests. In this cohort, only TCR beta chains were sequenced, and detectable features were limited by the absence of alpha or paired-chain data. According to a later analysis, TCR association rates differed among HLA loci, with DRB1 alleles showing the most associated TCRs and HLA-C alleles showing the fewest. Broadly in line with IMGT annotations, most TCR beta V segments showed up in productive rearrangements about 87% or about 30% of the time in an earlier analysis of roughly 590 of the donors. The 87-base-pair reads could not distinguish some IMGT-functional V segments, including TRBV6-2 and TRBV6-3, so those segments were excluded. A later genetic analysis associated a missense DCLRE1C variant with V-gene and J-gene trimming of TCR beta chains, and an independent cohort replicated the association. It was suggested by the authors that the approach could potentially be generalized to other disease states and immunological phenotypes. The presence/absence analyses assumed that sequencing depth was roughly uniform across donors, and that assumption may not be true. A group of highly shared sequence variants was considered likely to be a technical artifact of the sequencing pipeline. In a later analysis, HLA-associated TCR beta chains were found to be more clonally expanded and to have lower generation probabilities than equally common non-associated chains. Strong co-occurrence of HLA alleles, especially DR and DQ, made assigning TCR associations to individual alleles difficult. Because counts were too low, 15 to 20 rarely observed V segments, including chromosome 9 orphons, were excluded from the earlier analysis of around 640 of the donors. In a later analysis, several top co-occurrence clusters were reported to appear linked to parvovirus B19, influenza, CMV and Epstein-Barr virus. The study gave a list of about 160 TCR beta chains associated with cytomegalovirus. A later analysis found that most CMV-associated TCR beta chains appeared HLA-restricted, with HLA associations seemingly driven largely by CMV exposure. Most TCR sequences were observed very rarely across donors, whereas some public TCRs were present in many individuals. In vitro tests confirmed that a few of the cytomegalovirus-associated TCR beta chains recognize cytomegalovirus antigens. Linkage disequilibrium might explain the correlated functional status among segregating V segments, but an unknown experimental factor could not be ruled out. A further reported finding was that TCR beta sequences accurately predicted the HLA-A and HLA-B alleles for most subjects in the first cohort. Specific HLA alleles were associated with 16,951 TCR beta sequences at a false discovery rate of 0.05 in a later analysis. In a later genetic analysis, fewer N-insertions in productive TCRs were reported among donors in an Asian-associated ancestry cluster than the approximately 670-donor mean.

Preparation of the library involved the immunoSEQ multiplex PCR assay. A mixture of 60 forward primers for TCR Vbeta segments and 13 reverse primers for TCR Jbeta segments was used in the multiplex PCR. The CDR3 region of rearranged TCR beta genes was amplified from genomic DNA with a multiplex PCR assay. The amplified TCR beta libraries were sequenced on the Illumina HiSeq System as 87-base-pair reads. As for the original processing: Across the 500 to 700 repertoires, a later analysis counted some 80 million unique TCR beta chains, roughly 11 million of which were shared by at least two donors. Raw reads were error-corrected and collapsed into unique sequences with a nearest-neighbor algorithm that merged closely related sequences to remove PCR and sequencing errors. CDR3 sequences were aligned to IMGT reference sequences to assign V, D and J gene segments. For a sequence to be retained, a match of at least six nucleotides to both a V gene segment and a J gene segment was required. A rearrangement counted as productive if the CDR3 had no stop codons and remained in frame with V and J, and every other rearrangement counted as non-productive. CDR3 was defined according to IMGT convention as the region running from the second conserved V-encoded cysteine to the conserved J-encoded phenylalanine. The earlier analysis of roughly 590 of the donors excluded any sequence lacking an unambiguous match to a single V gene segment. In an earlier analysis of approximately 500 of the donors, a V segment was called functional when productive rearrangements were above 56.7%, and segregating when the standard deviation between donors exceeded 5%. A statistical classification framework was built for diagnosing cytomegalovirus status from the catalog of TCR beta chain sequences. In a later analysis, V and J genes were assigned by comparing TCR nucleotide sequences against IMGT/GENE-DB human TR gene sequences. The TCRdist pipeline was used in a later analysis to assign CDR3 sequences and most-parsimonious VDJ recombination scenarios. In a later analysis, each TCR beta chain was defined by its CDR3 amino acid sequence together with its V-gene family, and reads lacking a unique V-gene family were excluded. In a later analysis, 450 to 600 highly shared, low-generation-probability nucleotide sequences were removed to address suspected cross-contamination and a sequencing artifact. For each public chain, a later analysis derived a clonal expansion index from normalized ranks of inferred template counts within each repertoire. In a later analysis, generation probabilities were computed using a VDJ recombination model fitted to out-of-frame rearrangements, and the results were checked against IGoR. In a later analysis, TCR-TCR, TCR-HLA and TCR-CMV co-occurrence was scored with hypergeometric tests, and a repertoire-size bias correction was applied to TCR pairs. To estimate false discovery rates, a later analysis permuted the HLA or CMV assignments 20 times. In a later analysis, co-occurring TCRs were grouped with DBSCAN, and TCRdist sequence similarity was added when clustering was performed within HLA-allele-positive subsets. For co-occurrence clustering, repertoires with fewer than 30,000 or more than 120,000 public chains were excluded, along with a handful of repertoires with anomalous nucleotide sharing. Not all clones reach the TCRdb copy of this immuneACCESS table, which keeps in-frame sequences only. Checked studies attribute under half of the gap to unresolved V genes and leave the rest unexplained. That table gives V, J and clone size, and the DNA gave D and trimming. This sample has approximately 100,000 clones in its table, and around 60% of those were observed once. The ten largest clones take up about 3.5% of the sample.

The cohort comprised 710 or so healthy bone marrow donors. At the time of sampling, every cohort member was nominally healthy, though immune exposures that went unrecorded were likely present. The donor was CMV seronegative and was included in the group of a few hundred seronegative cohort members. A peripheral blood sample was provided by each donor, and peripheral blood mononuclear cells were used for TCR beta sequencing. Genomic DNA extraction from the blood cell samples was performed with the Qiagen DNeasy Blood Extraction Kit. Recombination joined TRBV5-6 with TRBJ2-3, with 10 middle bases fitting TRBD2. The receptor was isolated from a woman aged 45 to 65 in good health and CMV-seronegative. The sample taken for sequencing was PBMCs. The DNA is TGTGCCAGCAGCCCGGGACTAGCGCTCACAGATACGCAGTATTTT. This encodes CASSPGLALTDTQYF.